The source of this T cell receptor (beta chain) is a study of T cell responses to AZD1222 COVID-19 vaccine. General study findings and limits: Donors skewed white British and female; clonal diversity was possibly underestimated. With dominance at 160-218 and 743-854, vaccine-associated CD4 TCRs spanned spike. An increase in Spike-specific TCR breadth and depth was observed after two AZD1222 doses.

This table comes from immunoSEQ multiplex PCR, and its TCRdb copy is limited to in-frame clones, with some not included. This table holds about 79,000 clones, about 90% found once. For this clone: Antigen: not known.

The V gene's germline CDR1 is SGHAT and CDR2 FQNNGV. This CDR3 has 14 amino acids. The ends were cut back, 10 bases at V and 2 bases at J, with 18 bases in the middle. Sample: peripheral blood, taken on day 0 of MenACWY control vaccination. V is TRBV11-2 and J is TRBJ2-7, with TRBD1 as a possible D gene (6 bases). This TCR was recovered from an adult in good health. The CDR3 here is CATGRGDKAYEQYF. CDR3 nucleotide sequence: TGTGCCACCGGGCGAGGGGACAAAGCCTACGAGCAGTACTTC.